A selection of T cell receptor beta chains follows, all from one sample in a study of blood T cell repertoires in COVID-19. Generated by immunoSEQ multiplex PCR, the TCRdb table keeps only in-frame clones and is missing some. The sample yields 280,000 or so clones, 80% to 90% seen once. Material for sequencing was PBMCs or T cells enriched from blood (not recorded which). The receptors derive from a young man who had recovered from COVID-19. Each CDR3 is given with its conserved first and last residue. A D gene is named only where the DNA matches it firmly. For some rows the clone size is stated as once, few or many, or as a class when expanded; others skip it.

d_call	v_call	j_call	clone_size	cdr3_aa	cdr3_nt
.	TRBV10-3	TRBJ2-2	.	CAISGTPTGELFF	TGTGCCATCAGTGGTACACCCACCGGGGAGCTGTTTTTT
.	TRBV9	TRBJ2-2	.	CASSVGGTGELFF	TGTGCCAGCAGCGTAGGCGGGACCGGGGAGCTGTTTTTT
.	TRBV6-4	TRBJ2-5	few	CASSDSKPPQETQYF	TGTGCCAGCAGTGACTCGAAGCCCCCTCAAGAGACCCAGTACTTC
TRBD1	TRBV2	TRBJ1-1	.	CASLNGQGGFTEAFF	TGTGCCAGCCTTAACGGACAGGGGGGATTCACTGAAGCTTTCTTT
.	TRBV9	TRBJ2-2	.	CASSGRPGTGELFF	TGTGCCAGCAGCGGGCGCCCGGGCACCGGGGAGCTGTTTTTT
.	TRBV5-6	TRBJ2-7	once	CASSLAQLPYEQYF	TGTGCCAGCAGCTTGGCACAGCTCCCCTACGAGCAGTACTTC
.	TRBV10-2	TRBJ1-2	.	CASSWGRDGYTF	TGCGCCAGCAGCTGGGGCAGGGATGGCTACACCTTC
.	TRBV6-5	TRBJ1-6	.	CASSHTPINSPLHF	TGTGCCAGCAGTCACACCCCGATAAATTCACCCCTCCACTTT
TRBD1	TRBV6-5	TRBJ1-2	.	CASSPGTALYGYTF	TGTGCCAGCAGTCCCGGGACAGCACTCTATGGCTACACCTTC
.	TRBV11-3	TRBJ1-1	.	CASSFPGSTEAFF	TGTGCCAGCAGCTTCCCGGGATCCACTGAAGCTTTCTTT
.	TRBV7-2	TRBJ1-1	.	CASSLMPAGRDTEAFF	TGTGCCAGCAGCTTAATGCCCGCAGGCAGGGACACTGAAGCTTTCTTT